Presented here are 4 T cell receptor beta chains from one specimen sequenced in a study of blood T cells in healthy people across ages. With a J-beta primer mix and a sample-barcoded 5' primer, a second PCR ran roughly 7 to 11 cycles. TCRdb reprocessed the 5' RACE reads with MiXCR, giving one entry per CDR3 protein. The sample contains over a million distinct CDR3 sequences, over 35% of which appear only once. Sequencing used blood. These receptors were obtained from a woman in her fifties or sixties in good health.

V and J are TRBV27 and TRBJ2-1; D not resolved. The J call could be wrong; TRBJ2-7 is a better fit for the DNA end. This CDR3 is 17 amino acids long. Germline values: CDR1 MNHEY, CDR2 SMNVEV (reference sequence). The CDR3 region is CASSLSSFAALRYEQYF. Here the CDR3 DNA reads TGTGCCAGCAGTTTATCTAGTTTTGCGGCTCTGCGCTATGAGCAGTACTTC.

CDR3 protein: CASSLSIIGITFF. In DNA form, the CDR3 reads TGTGCCAGCAGTTTATCGATAATCGGGATAACTTTCTTT. The chain carries TRBV27 and TRBJ1-1, with D uncertain. The CDR3 length is 13 residues. V was clipped by 0 bases and J by 12 bases, with 14 bases between them. Per germline, CDR1 MNHEY and CDR2 SMNVEV (reference sequence).

This clonotype was counted only a few times. V usage is TRBV5-1 and J usage is TRBJ1-2, with 9 positions matching TRBD1. CDR3 length: 13 residues. CDR1 and CDR2 from the germline V gene are SGHRS and YFSETQ. The V and J ends lost 4 bases and 9 bases, in that order; junction bases with no gene match: 7. The CDR3: CASSQGQGTRYTF. The CDR3 DNA sequence: TGCGCCAGCAGCCAGGGACAGGGTACCCGCTACACCTTC.

This chain uses TRBV4-1 with TRBJ2-3; 7 bases are a match to TRBD1. V shed 3 bases and J 6 bases; nucleotides not matched to a gene: 9. CDR1 is MGHRA, CDR2 YSYEKL, per germline. CDR3 length: 15 amino acids. The CDR3 reads CASSHGQAGSDTQYF. DNA of the CDR3: TGCGCCAGCAGCCATGGACAGGCGGGCTCCGATACGCAGTATTTT.